This T cell receptor beta chain came from a study of T cell changes during pregnancy in multiple sclerosis. Sequenced by immunoSEQ multiplex PCR; TCRdb stores in-frame clones only, minus some. The sample lists 70,000 to 95,000 clones, around 93% seen once, with 0.65% to 0.95% in the top ten. Trimming cost V 0 bases and J 4 bases; bases outside gene matches: 5. CDR1 SGHAT and CDR2 FQDESV come from the germline V gene (reference sequence). This CDR3 has 16 amino acids. The rearrangement joins TRBV11-1 to TRBJ2-5, with TRBD1 matching over 10 bases. Sequencing used peripheral blood, obtained in the second trimester of pregnancy. The receptor comes from a female donor in good health, enrolled as a control in a pregnancy study. The CDR3 reads CASSLAGQGIGETQYF. CDR3 sequence (DNA): TGTGCCAGCAGCTTAGCGGGACAGGGGATTGGAGAGACCCAGTACTTC.